Sequencing of this TCR beta chain was carried out in a study of shared clonotypes between healthy human individuals. Study-wide findings and caveats: There were few donors, and this limited the genetic and exposure-history diversity represented.

Notes on this clone: Its target is not known.

The table came from immunoSEQ multiplex PCR; TCRdb's copy has only in-frame clones and leaves some out. The sample includes some 470,000 clones, over 60% of them seen just once. This sequence originates from a woman aged 40 to 49 in good health. Some clones in this sample may be carry-over from other donors' samples. The source material was PBMCs.

The CDR3 spells CASSLVGNENTEAFF. The CDR3 DNA is TGCGCCAGCAGCTTGGTTGGGAACGAGAACACTGAAGCTTTCTTT. The rearrangement links TRBV5-1 to TRBJ1-1; D unresolved. The V gene lost 0 bases and the J gene lost 1 base, with 10 bases spanning the gap. Per the germline V gene, CDR1 is SGHRS and CDR2 is YFSETQ. The CDR3 loop spans 15 amino acids.